This TCR beta chain stems from a study of CXCR3-negative and CXCR3-positive naive CD8 T cells. Study-wide findings and caveats: CXCR3-positive naive cells had more hydrophobic TRB CDR3s than CXCR3-negative naive cells.

It was by 5' RACE with UMI labels that the TRB cDNA libraries were prepared. Reprocessing the 5' RACE reads, TCRdb reports a single entry for every CDR3 protein and omits DNA. The sample holds tens of thousands of distinct CDR3 sequences. This CDR3 region has 16 residues. Germline CDR1 MDHEN, CDR2 SYDVKM. In the case of this clonotype: Its antigen is currently unknown.

The rearrangement joins TRBV28 to TRBJ1-5; TCRdb selects TRBD1, and the lack of DNA leaves this call unchecked. The sample consisted of naive CXCR3+ CD8+ T cells from blood. Subset meaning: CD45RO-CCR7+CD27+CD95- naive CD8+ T cells expressing CXCR3 (TNR3+). The source of this sequence is a human donor in good health. Some clones in this sample may be carry-over from other donors' samples. The CDR3 here is CASSFSPGGFNQPQHF.